A single sample is the source of the 7 T cell receptor beta chains below, sequenced in a study of T cell responses to AZD1222 COVID-19 vaccine. TCRdb's copy holds only in-frame clones and misses some; the assay was immunoSEQ multiplex PCR. The profile covers under 80,000 clones, with approximately 85% appearing a single time and 26% taken by the ten largest. The sample here was peripheral blood, taken 28 days after the second AZD1222 dose. Every receptor here comes from an adult who received the AZD1222 COVID-19 vaccine.

This clone was recorded only once. The chain is built from TRBV9 and TRBJ2-5, with D perhaps TRBD2 (5 bases). The V gene's germline CDR1 is SGDLS and CDR2 YYNGEE. The CDR3 sequence is 13 residues long. With 7 bases removed from V and 5 bases from J, the gap between germline ends came to 15 bases. The CDR3 here is CASRPGMGETQYF. The CDR3 bases are TGTGCCAGCCGTCCGGGAATGGGGGAGACCCAGTACTTC.

V gene TRBV4-1 combines with J gene TRBJ1-5, with TRBD1 as a possible D gene (5 bases). The V gene lost 2 bases and the J gene lost 0 bases, with 8 bases spanning the gap. CDR3 length: 15 residues. The germline CDR1 and CDR2 sequences are MGHRA and YSYEKL. CDR3 bases: TGCGCCAGCAGCCAAATCAGGGATAGCAATCAGCCCCAGCATTTT. This gives the protein CASSQIRDSNQPQHF.

The genes are TRBV28 and TRBJ2-7, with D maybe TRBD1 (6 bases). CDR1 and CDR2 from the germline V gene are MDHEN and SYDVKM. V was shortened by 2 bases and J by 5 bases, with 13 bases between the two germline ends. The CDR3 length is 14 residues. The DNA of the CDR3 is TGTGCCAGCAGTTTAGGGGGCAGGGGAAACGAGCAGTACTTC. Its translation: CASSLGGRGNEQYF.

There are a few counts of this clone. This chain's CDR3 is CASSQGGVATHFF. DNA for the CDR3: TGCGCCAGCAGCCAAGGGGGGGTCGCCACGCACTTTTTT. The V and J genes are TRBV4-1 and TRBJ1-4, with D perhaps TRBD1 (5 bases). V lost 1 base and J lost 17, with 17 bases in between. The V gene's germline CDR1 is MGHRA and CDR2 YSYEKL. This CDR3 has 13 amino acids.

V gene TRBV29-1 combines with J gene TRBJ1-1; TRBD1 might be the D (6 bases). The CDR3 extends over 13 amino acids. Germline assignment: CDR1 SQVTM and CDR2 ANQGSEA. V lost 8 bases to trimming and J lost 7 bases, with 20 bases between them. CDR3 sequence reads: CSLKWGATDEAFF. CDR3 bases: TGCAGCCTCAAATGGGGGGCAACCGATGAAGCTTTCTTT.

The chain combines TRBV6-6 with TRBJ2-7; TRBD1 agrees at 9 bases. CDR1 and CDR2 from the germline V gene are MNHNY and SVGAGI (reference sequence). The CDR3 covers 14 residues. The ends lost 6 bases at V and 3 bases at J; junction bases unmatched: 6. The CDR3 DNA reads TGTGCCAGCAGCCAATCGACAGGGGGCTACGAGCAGTACTTC. It specifies CASSQSTGGYEQYF.

The V and J genes are TRBV24-1 and TRBJ1-1; D remains ambiguous. Trimming cost V 0 bases and J 1 base, with 5 bases left between them. This CDR3 is 14 amino acids long. Germline CDR1 KGHDR, CDR2 SFDVKD. The CDR3 sequence is CATSDLPPNTEAFF. The CDR3 DNA follows: TGTGCCACCAGTGATTTGCCCCCGAACACTGAAGCTTTCTTT.